The clone carrying this T cell receptor beta chain was seen only a few times. Its antigen is not known. Tagging with unique molecular identifiers was a feature of the TCR beta cDNA libraries. MiXCR was run by TCRdb on the PCR reads, yielding one entry per CDR3 protein. The sample has 820,000 or so distinct CDR3 sequences; 53% are singletons. This sample was taken from a study of post-analysis software for immune sequencing data. As for the study in general: Relapsing-remitting, secondary progressive and progressive-relapsing multiple sclerosis courses were included.

V shed 0 bases and J shed 10 bases, with 7 bases lying between them. Germline values: CDR1 ENHRY, CDR2 SYGVKD. This CDR3 comprises 11 residues. General study findings and limits: Controls showed lower frequencies than patients for five TRBV segments, and TRBV5-6, TRBV5-1 and TRBV20-1 were among these. With F measure, samples from one preparation batch clustered together strongly. Relative to controls, patients with multiple sclerosis showed significantly lower normalized Chao1 diversity.

Sample: blood. The receptor's source is a girl between 5 and 17 years old with multiple sclerosis. The chain combines TRBV10-3 with TRBJ2-7; the D is unclear. The CDR3 bases are TGTGCCATCAGTGAGTCTGGGCTACAGTACTTC. Translation gives CAISESGLQYF.